This T cell receptor (beta chain) stems from a study of shared clonotypes between healthy human individuals. Looking at the study overall: Two women and three men aged 18 to 49 served as donors.

Notes on the study in general: The naive CD4 repertoires of a handful of donors were compared, and around 5% of clonotypes were shared.

This clone occurred once. Antigen unknown. Splitting of CD4+ cells produced CD45RA+ naive and CD45RA-negative memory subsets. Source study methods: ImmunoSEQ output lacked quality scores and full-length reads, limiting matched filtering. Sequencing used immunoSEQ multiplex PCR; TCRdb keeps in-frame clones, though not all of them. That table supplies the V and J calls and clone size; D and trimming were determined from the DNA. The data show 1.4 million or so clones, approximately 98.5% seen once. Deletions cut 8 bases from V and 0 bases from J, with 17 bases between. Germline CDR1 is SGHTA and CDR2 is FQGNSA. CDR3 length: 16 amino acids.

The source of this sequence is a man aged 30 to 39 in good health. Sequenced input: naive CD4+ T cells sorted from blood. Subset noted: CD45RA+ positively selected. V gene TRBV7-2 combines with J gene TRBJ2-1, with no clear D. This chain's CDR3 is CASLLGSGYSYNEQFF. CDR3 in DNA: TGTGCCAGCCTGCTAGGCAGTGGGTACTCCTACAATGAGCAGTTCTTC.